This TCR beta chain was recorded in a study of tumor and adjacent non-tumor tissue in lung cancer. About the study: Each sample yielded about 4.17 million productive TCRbeta reads on average.

Three rounds of nested PCR, following a modified ARM-PCR protocol, produced the TCRbeta library. TCRdb called the multiplex PCR reads again in MiXCR, with one record for every CDR3 protein. The sample records around 70,000 distinct CDR3 sequences, roughly 73% being singletons. The template was RNA from unsorted bulk tissue. CDR3 length: 16 residues. Per germline, CDR1 MNHEY and CDR2 SVGAGI. Regarding this clonotype: As yet, its antigen is unknown. Relative to the germline gene, one junction end is altered; a read error may explain this.

Study results and caveats: Patients with more diverse tumor TCRs had worse survival. TCR diversity was significantly greater in tumor than normal lung tissue.

The sequence was collected from a man between 60 and 75 years old with non-small cell lung cancer. Sequenced: lung tumor tissue. J is TRBJ2-7 and V is TRBV6-5; D remains ambiguous. The CDR3 protein is CASRRDGWTVSYDQYF. In DNA, the CDR3 is TGTGCCAGCAGGAGAGACGGGTGGACCGTCTCCTACGACCAGTACTTC.